This T cell receptor (beta chain) emerged from a study of T cells in Graves' hyperthyroidism and ophthalmopathy. Thyroid ultrasound, orbital computed tomography, clinical symptoms, and serum thyroxine and TRAb underpinned diagnoses. What was amplified from RNA transcripts were TCR beta CDR3 regions. The HTBI set primed first-round TCR CDR3 RT-PCR. TCRdb redid the calling of the multiplex PCR reads with MiXCR, one entry per CDR3 protein. Of around 490,000 distinct CDR3 sequences listed, about 20% were seen once; the top ten hold about 50%. V gave up 6 bases and J gave up 5 bases; unmatched junction bases: 15. From germline, CDR1 is LNHNV and CDR2 YYDKDF (reference sequence). The CDR3 is made up of 17 amino acids.

The clonotype was recovered from a man in his forties or fifties with Graves' ophthalmopathy. The V and J genes are TRBV15 and TRBJ2-7, with 11 bases identical to TRBD2. Sequenced sample: blood. The CDR3 loop is CATRAGEMTSGANEQYF. DNA for the CDR3: TGTGCCACCAGGGCGGGGGAGATGACTAGCGGGGCTAACGAGCAGTACTTC.